The rows below give T cell receptor beta chains drawn from one sample of a study of PD-1 blockade in mismatch repair-deficient tumors. Profiled with immunoSEQ multiplex PCR; TCRdb holds only in-frame clones, not every one. The sample lists more than 90,000 clones; around three quarters were seen once. The sample here was peripheral blood, taken 60 weeks after starting pembrolizumab. The receptors derive from an adult with mismatch repair-deficient cancer. Each CDR3 is given with its conserved first and last residue. The D gene is left open where the match is weak. The size field is filled for only some rows; it gives once, few, many or a size class.

size: .
V: TRBV10-2
J: TRBJ2-1
D: TRBD2
DNA: TGCGCCAGCAAAGCGGGAGAATGGAATGAGCAGTTCTTC
CDR3: CASKAGEWNEQFF

size: .
V: TRBV6-1
J: TRBJ1-1
D: .
DNA: TGTGCCAGCAGTTCCGATAGGAACACTGAAGCTTTCTTT
CDR3: CASSSDRNTEAFF

size: .
V: TRBV7-3
J: TRBJ2-5
D: .
DNA: TGTGCCAGCAGCTTAACGCGGGAAGAGACCCAGTACTTC
CDR3: CASSLTREETQYF

size: .
V: TRBV7-2
J: TRBJ2-3
D: .
DNA: TGTGCCAGCAGCTTAGCGAACCTGAACACAGATACGCAGTATTTT
CDR3: CASSLANLNTDTQYF

size: .
V: TRBV10-3
J: TRBJ1-2
D: .
DNA: TGTGCCATCAGTGAGTTGGACACTAGCTACACCTTC
CDR3: CAISELDTSYTF

size: once
V: TRBV27
J: TRBJ2-7
D: .
DNA: TGTGCCAGCAGTTTTGGACAACACCCCCCGGGAACAGCCTACGAGCAGTACTTC
CDR3: CASSFGQHPPGTAYEQYF

size: .
V: TRBV4-1
J: TRBJ2-1
D: .
DNA: TGCGCCAGCAGCCAAAGGGGGAATGAGCAGTTCTTC
CDR3: CASSQRGNEQFF

size: .
V: TRBV7-9
J: TRBJ2-7
D: TRBD2
DNA: TGTGCCAGCAGCTTTGTAGCGGGAGCTTCCTACGAGCAGTACTTC
CDR3: CASSFVAGASYEQYF

size: .
V: TRBV6-4
J: TRBJ1-2
D: .
DNA: TGTGCCAGCAGCCCCGGGAGCAGCCACTATGGCTACACCTTC
CDR3: CASSPGSSHYGYTF

size: .
V: TRBV7-9
J: TRBJ1-2
D: .
DNA: TGTGCCAGCAGCCCGACGCCTGGCTACACCTTC
CDR3: CASSPTPGYTF

size: once
V: TRBV19
J: TRBJ1-1
D: .
DNA: TGTGCCAGTAGTATAGATCTTACGGAGAACACTGAAGCTTTCTTT
CDR3: CASSIDLTENTEAFF

size: .
V: TRBV5-8
J: TRBJ2-3
D: .
DNA: TGTGCCAGCAGCACAAATACCGGGAGCCGTTTAGATACGCAGTATTTT
CDR3: CASSTNTGSRLDTQYF

size: .
V: TRBV9
J: TRBJ1-3
D: .
DNA: TGTGCCAGCAGCGTAGGAGGGGGAAACACCATATATTTT
CDR3: CASSVGGGNTIYF

size: .
V: TRBV28
J: TRBJ2-7
D: TRBD2
DNA: TGTGCCAGCAGTTCTAGCGGGAAAAGCTCCTACGAGCAGTACTTC
CDR3: CASSSSGKSSYEQYF

size: few
V: TRBV5-4
J: TRBJ2-7
D: .
DNA: TGTGCCAGCAGCTTGGGGGCCTACGAGCAGTACTTC
CDR3: CASSLGAYEQYF

size: .
V: TRBV27
J: TRBJ1-2
D: .
DNA: TGTGCCAGCAGACGGGACGGCTTATACTATGGCTACACCTTC
CDR3: CASRRDGLYYGYTF

size: .
V: TRBV19
J: TRBJ1-2
D: .
DNA: TGTGCCAGTAGTCCCCTTGGTAGTCCGACTACTAACTATGGCTACACCTTC
CDR3: CASSPLGSPTTNYGYTF

size: .
V: TRBV20-1
J: TRBJ2-7
D: TRBD2
DNA: TGCAGTGCGCGGGAGGGTTACGAGCAGTACTTC
CDR3: CSAREGYEQYF

size: .
V: TRBV6-1
J: TRBJ2-1
D: .
DNA: TGTGCCAGCAGTGAAAGGTCAGTAGACAATGAGCAGTTCTTC
CDR3: CASSERSVDNEQFF

size: .
V: TRBV21-1
J: TRBJ2-2
D: .
DNA: .
CDR3: CATSPISFGRGTGELFF

size: .
V: TRBV11-2
J: TRBJ2-2
D: .
DNA: TGTGCCAGCAGCTTAGCGGGGAACACCGGGGAGCTGTTTTTT
CDR3: CASSLAGNTGELFF

size: .
V: TRBV7-2
J: TRBJ2-6
D: .
DNA: TGTGCCAGCAGCTTAGACTCTGGGGCCAACGTCCTGACTTTC
CDR3: CASSLDSGANVLTF

size: many
V: TRBV9
J: TRBJ2-2
D: .
DNA: TGTGCCAGCAGCGCAAATACACCGGCCACCGGGGAGCTGTTTTTT
CDR3: CASSANTPATGELFF

size: .
V: TRBV11-2
J: TRBJ1-2
D: TRBD1
DNA: TGTGCCAGCAGCTTAGGGTCGACAGGGACGAGCTTTGGCTACACCTTC
CDR3: CASSLGSTGTSFGYTF

size: few
V: TRBV7-6
J: TRBJ1-2
D: TRBD1
DNA: TGTGCCAGCGGCTCCGTGGACAGGGGGCATAATGGCTACACCTTC
CDR3: CASGSVDRGHNGYTF

size: once
V: TRBV7-2
J: TRBJ2-1
D: .
DNA: TGTGCCAGCACCCTGGGGATAGCGGCCAATGAGCAGTTCTTC
CDR3: CASTLGIAANEQFF

size: .
V: TRBV7-6
J: TRBJ2-1
D: .
DNA: TGTGCCAGCAGCCCGCTACAGGCGAACACTTTGCGGGACTACAATGAGCAGTTCTTC
CDR3: CASSPLQANTLRDYNEQFF

size: .
V: TRBV25-1
J: TRBJ2-2
D: .
DNA: TGTGCCAGCAGTGAATTTCTGGCTCCGAACACCGGGGAGCTGTTTTTT
CDR3: CASSEFLAPNTGELFF